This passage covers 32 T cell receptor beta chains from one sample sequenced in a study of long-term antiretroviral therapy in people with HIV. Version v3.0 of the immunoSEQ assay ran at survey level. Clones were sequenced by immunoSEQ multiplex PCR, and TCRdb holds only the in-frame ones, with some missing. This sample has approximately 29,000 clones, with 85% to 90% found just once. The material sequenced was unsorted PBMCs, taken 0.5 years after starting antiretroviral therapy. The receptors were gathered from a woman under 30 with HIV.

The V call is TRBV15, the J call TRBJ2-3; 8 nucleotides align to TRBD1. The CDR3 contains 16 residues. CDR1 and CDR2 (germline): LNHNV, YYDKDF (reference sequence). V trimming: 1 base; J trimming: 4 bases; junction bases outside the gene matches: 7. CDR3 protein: CATSRGLQGAADTQYF. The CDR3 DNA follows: TGTGCCACCAGCAGAGGACTTCAGGGGGCGGCAGATACGCAGTATTTT.

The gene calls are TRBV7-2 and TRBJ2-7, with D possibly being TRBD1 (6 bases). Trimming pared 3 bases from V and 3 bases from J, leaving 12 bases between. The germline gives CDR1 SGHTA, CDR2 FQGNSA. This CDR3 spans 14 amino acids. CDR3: CASSFTGSFYEQYF. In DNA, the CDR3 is TGTGCCAGCAGCTTTACAGGGTCCTTCTACGAGCAGTACTTC. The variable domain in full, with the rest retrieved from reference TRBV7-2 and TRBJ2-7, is GAGVSQSPSNKVTEKGKDVELRCDPISGHTALYWYRQSLGQGLEFLIYFQGNSAPDKSGLPSDRFSAERTGGSVSTLTIQRTQQEDSAVYLCASSFTGSFYEQYFGPGTRLTVT.

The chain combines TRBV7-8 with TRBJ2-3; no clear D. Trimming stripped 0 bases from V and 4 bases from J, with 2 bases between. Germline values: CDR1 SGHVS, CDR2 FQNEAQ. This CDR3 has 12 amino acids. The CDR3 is CASSLAPDTQYF. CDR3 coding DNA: TGTGCCAGCAGCTTAGCGCCAGATACGCAGTATTTT.

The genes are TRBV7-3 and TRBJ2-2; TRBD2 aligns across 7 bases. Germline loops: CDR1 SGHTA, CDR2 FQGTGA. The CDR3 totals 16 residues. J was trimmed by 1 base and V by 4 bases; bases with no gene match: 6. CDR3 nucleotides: TGTGCCAGCAGCTCAGTGGCGGGAGTGAACACCGGGGAGCTGTTTTTT. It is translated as CASSSVAGVNTGELFF.

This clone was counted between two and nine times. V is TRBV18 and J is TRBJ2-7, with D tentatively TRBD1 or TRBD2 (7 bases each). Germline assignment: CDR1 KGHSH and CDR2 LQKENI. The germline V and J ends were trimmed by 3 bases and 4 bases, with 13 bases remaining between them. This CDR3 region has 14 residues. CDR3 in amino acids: CASSPGLQGYEQYF. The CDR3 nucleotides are TGTGCCAGCTCACCGGGACTACAGGGGTACGAGCAGTACTTC.

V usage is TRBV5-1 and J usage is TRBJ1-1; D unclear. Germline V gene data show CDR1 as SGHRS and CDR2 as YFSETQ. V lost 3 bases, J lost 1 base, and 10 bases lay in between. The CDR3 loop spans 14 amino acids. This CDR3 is CASSYRGSNTEAFF. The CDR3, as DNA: TGCGCCAGCAGCTACCGGGGTTCGAACACTGAAGCTTTCTTT.

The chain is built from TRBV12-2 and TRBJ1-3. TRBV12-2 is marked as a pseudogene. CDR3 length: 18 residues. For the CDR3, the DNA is TGTGCAAGTCGCTTAGCGCAGGGAGGGTCGAGCTCTGGAAACACCATATATTTT. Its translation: CASRLAQGGSSSGNTIYF.

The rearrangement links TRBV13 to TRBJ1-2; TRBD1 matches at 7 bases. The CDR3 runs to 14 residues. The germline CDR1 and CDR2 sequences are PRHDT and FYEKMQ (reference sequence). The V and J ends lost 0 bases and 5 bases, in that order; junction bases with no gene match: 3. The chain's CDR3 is CASSLGTGRYGYTF. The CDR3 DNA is TGTGCCAGCAGCTTAGGGACAGGGCGTTATGGCTACACCTTC.

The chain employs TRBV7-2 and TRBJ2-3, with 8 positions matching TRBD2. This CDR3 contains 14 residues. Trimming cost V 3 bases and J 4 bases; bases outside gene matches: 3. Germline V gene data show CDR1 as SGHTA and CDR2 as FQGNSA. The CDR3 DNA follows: TGTGCCAGCAGCTTCGGGGGGGCGGCAGATACGCAGTATTTT. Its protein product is CASSFGGAADTQYF.

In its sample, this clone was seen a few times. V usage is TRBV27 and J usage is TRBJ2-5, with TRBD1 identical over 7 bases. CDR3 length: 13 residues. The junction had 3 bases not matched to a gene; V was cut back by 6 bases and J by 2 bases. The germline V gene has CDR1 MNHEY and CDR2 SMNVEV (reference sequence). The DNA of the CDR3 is TGTGCCAGCAGAAGGGGACAGCAAGAGACCCAGTACTTC. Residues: CASRRGQQETQYF.

CDR3 sequence (DNA): TGCGCCAGCAGCCTCGCCCCGGGACTAGCCCGAGATACGCAGTATTTT. Residues: CASSLAPGLARDTQYF. This chain joins TRBV4-3 and TRBJ2-3; 9 bases are a match to TRBD2. CDR3 length equals 16 residues. CDR1 and CDR2 from the germline V gene are LGHNA and YSLEER. With V trimmed by 4 bases and J by 5 bases, 10 bases remained unmatched.

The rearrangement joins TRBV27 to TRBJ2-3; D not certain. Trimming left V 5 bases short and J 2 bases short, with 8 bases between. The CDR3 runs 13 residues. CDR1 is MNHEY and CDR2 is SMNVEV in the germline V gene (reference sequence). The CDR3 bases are TGTGCCAGCAGTATCGGTGTCACAGATACGCAGTATTTT. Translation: CASSIGVTDTQYF.

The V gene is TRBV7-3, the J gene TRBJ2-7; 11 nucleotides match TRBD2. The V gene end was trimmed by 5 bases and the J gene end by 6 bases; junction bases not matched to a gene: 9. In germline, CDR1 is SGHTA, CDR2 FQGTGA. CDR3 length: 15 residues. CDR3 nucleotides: TGTGCCAGCAGCCCCCGACTAGCGGGACCCCTCGAGCAGTACTTC. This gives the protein CASSPRLAGPLEQYF.

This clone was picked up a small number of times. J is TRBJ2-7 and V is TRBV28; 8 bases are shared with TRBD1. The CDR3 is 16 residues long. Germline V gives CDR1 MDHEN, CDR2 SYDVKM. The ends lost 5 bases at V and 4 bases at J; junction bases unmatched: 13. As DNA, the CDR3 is TGTGCCAGCAGTCTCCAAAGGACAGGGAGGTTATACGAGCAGTACTTC. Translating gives CASSLQRTGRLYEQYF.

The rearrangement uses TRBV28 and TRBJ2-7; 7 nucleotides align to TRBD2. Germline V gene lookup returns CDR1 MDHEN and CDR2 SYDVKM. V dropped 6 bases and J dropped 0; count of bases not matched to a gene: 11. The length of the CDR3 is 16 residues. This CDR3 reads CASSPRLRTSSYEQYF. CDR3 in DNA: TGTGCCAGCAGCCCGCGTCTAAGGACTAGCTCCTACGAGCAGTACTTC.

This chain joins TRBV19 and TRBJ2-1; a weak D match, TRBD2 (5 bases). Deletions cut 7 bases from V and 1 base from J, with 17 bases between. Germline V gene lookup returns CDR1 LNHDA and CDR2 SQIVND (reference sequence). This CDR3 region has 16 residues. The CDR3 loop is CASTRTPTKSYNEQFF. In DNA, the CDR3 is TGTGCCAGTACCCGGACTCCGACGAAATCCTACAATGAGCAGTTCTTC. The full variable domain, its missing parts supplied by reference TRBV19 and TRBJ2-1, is DGGITQSPKYLFRKEGQNVTLSCEQNLNHDAMYWYRQDPGQGLRLIYYSQIVNDFQKGDIAEGYSVSREKKESFPLTVTSAQKNPTAFYLCASTRTPTKSYNEQFFGPGTRLTVL.

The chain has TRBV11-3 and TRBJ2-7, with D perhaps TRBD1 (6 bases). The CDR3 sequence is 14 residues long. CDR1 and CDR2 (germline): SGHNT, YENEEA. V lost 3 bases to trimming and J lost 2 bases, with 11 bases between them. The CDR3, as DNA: TGTGCCAGCAGCTTGGGGACAAACGCCTACGAGCAGTACTTC. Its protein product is CASSLGTNAYEQYF.

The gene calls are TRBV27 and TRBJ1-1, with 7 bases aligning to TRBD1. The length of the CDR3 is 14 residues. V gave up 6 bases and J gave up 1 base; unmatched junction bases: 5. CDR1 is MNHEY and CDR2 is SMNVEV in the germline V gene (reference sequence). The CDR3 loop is CASRAGGTNTEAFF. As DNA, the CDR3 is TGTGCCAGCAGAGCAGGGGGAACGAACACTGAAGCTTTCTTT.

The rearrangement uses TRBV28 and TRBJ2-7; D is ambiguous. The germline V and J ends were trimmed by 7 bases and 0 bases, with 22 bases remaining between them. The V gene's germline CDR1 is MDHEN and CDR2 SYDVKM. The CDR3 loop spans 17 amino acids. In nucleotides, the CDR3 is TGTGCCAGCAACACTCAGTACCGGGCGGTCAGCTCCTACGAGCAGTACTTC. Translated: CASNTQYRAVSSYEQYF.

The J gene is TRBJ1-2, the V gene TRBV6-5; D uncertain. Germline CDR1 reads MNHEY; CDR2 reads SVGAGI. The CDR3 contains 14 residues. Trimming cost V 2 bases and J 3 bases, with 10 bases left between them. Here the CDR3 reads CASSYREGHYGYTF. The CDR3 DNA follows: TGTGCCAGCAGTTACCGGGAGGGTCACTATGGCTACACCTTC.

The CDR3 spells CASSPSVAGGTDTQYF. The CDR3, as DNA: TGTGCCAGCTCACCTAGTGTAGCGGGAGGCACAGATACGCAGTATTTT. The V and J genes are TRBV18 and TRBJ2-3; TRBD2 matches 9 bases. Trimming removed 3 bases from V and 1 base from J; junction bases left unmatched: 5. Per germline, CDR1 KGHSH and CDR2 LQKENI. The CDR3 spans 16 residues.

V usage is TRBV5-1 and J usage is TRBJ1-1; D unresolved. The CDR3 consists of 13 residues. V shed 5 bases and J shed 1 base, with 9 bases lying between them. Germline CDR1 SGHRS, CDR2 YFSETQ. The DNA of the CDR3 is TGCGCCAGCAGAATAGACCGGAACACTGAAGCTTTCTTT. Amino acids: CASRIDRNTEAFF.

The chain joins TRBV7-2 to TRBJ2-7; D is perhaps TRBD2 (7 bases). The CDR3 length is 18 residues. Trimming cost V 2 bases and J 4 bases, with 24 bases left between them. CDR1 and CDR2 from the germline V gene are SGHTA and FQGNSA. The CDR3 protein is CASSLMAGEGGLWYEQYF. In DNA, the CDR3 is TGTGCCAGCAGCTTAATGGCGGGAGAGGGGGGCCTATGGTACGAGCAGTACTTC.

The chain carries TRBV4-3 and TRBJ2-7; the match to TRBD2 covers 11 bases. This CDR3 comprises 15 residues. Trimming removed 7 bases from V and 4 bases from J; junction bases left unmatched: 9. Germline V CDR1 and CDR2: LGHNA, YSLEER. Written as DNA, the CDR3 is TGCGCCAGCAAAACCGGGACTAGCGGACTATACGAGCAGTACTTC. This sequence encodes CASKTGTSGLYEQYF.

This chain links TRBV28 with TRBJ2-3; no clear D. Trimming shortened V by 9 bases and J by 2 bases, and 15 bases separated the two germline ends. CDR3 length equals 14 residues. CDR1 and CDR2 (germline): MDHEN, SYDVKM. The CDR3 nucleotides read TGTGCCAGTTCTACCGCCAACCCCACAGATACGCAGTATTTT. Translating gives CASSTANPTDTQYF.

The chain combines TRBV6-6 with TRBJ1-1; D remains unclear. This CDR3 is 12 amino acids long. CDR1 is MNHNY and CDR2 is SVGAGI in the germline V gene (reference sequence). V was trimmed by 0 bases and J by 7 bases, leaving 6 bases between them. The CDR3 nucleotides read TGTGCCAGCAGTTACTCGAGGTTTGAAGCTTTCTTT. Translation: CASSYSRFEAFF.

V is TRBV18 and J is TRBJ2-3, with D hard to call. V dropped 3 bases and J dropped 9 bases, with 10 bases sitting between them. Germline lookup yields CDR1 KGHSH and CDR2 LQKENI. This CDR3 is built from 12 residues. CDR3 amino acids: CASSPGNRTQYF. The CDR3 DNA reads TGTGCCAGCTCACCGGGTAATCGGACGCAGTATTTT.

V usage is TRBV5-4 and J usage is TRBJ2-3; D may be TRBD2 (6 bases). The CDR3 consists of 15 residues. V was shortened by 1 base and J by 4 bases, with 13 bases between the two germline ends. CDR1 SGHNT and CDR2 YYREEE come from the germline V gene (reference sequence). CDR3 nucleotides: TGTGCCAGCAGCTTGTCCCAGGGAGGCGCAGATACGCAGTATTTT. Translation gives CASSLSQGGADTQYF. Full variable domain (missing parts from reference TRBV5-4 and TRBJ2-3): ETGVTQSPTHLIKTRGQQVTLRCSSQSGHNTVSWYQQALGQGPQFIFQYYREEENGRGNFPPRFSGLQFPNYSSELNVNALELDDSALYLCASSLSQGGADTQYFGPGTRLTVL.

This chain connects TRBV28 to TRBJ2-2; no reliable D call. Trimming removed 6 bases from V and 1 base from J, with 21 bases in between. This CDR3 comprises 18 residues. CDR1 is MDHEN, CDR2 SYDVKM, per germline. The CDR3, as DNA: TGTGCCAGCAGCCTAATAACGGGTCCCGCCCAGAACACCGGGGAGCTGTTTTTT. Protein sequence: CASSLITGPAQNTGELFF.

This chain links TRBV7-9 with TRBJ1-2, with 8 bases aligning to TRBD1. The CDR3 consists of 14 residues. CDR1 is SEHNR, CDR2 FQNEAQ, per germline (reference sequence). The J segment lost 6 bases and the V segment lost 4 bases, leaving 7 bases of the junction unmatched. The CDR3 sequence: CASSWTETGDGYTF. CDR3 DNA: TGTGCCAGCAGCTGGACTGAGACAGGGGATGGCTACACCTTC.

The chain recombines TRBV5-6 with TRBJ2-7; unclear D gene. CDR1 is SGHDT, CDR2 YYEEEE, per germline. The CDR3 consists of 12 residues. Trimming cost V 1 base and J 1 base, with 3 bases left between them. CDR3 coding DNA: TGTGCCAGCAGCTTGTCGTCCTACGAGCAGTACTTC. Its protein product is CASSLSSYEQYF.

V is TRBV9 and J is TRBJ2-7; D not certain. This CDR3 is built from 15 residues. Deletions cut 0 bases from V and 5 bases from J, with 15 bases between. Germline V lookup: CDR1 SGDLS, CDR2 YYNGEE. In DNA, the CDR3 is TGTGCCAGCAGCGTAGGGCAGGCACTGTTTGACGAGCAGTACTTC. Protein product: CASSVGQALFDEQYF.